The 4 T cell receptor beta chains below were found in one sample sequenced in a study of radiation and T cells in renal cell carcinoma. Sequencing used immunoSEQ multiplex PCR; TCRdb keeps in-frame clones, though not all of them. In the table there are 70,000 to 90,000 clones, roughly 85% of which are singletons. The time point is: blood 2 weeks post-SBRT. Indicated treatment: 15 Gy SBRT to primary tumor, nephrectomy 4 weeks later. The sample consisted of blood, taken from a patient whose treatment included radiotherapy and nephrectomy. The receptors were sampled from a woman aged 45-65 years with renal cell carcinoma.

The V and J genes are TRBV9 and TRBJ2-3; TRBD1 aligns across 9 bases. CDR1 is SGDLS and CDR2 is YYNGEE in the germline V gene. The trim removed 6 bases at V and 1 base at J, leaving 3 bases unmatched. The CDR3 has 14 amino acids. This CDR3 is CASNRDRGTDTQYF. DNA of the CDR3: TGTGCCAGCAACCGGGACAGGGGCACAGATACGCAGTATTTT.

The CDR3 DNA reads as TGCAGCGCCACGGGCGGGGGTCAATATGGCTACACCTTC. As protein: CSATGGGQYGYTF. The chain joins TRBV29-1 to TRBJ1-2; D is perhaps TRBD1 (5 bases). CDR1 and CDR2 from the germline V gene are SQVTM and ANQGSEA. The CDR3 contains 13 residues. V lost 7 bases and J 5 bases, leaving 17 bases between the germline ends.

This clone came up once. This chain links TRBV19 with TRBJ1-5; 9 nucleotides align to TRBD1. V was clipped by 0 bases and J by 8 bases; unmatched bases: 8. CDR3 size: 16 residues. From germline, CDR1 is LNHDA and CDR2 SQIVND (reference sequence). The DNA for the CDR3 is TGTGCCAGTAGTATAGACCGGACAGGGGATTACGAGCCCCAGCATTTT. Protein sequence: CASSIDRTGDYEPQHF.

This clone appeared a single time. This chain connects TRBV19 to TRBJ1-2; the match to TRBD1 covers 8 bases. With 10 bases clipped from V and 5 bases from J, the junction kept 3 bases outside the gene matches. Germline CDR1 LNHDA, CDR2 SQIVND (reference sequence). CDR3 length equals 11 residues. CDR3 residues: CATGTGYGYTF. In DNA form, the CDR3 reads TGTGCCACTGGGACAGGTTATGGCTACACCTTC.